This entry lists 29 T cell receptor beta chains sequenced from one sample in a study of shared clonotypes between healthy human individuals. This table comes from immunoSEQ multiplex PCR, and its TCRdb copy is limited to in-frame clones, with some not included. Among approximately 700,000 clones listed, about 80% were seen once. The specimen sequenced was memory CD4+ T cells sorted from blood. Subset in this sample: CD45RA-negative fraction. Source of these receptors: a woman in her 30s in good health.

This clone was recorded a few times. V gene TRBV5-6 combines with J gene TRBJ2-3, with D perhaps matching TRBD1 or TRBD2 (5 bases each). V was shortened by 1 base and J by 14 bases, with 11 bases between the two germline ends. Germline V CDR1 and CDR2: SGHDT, YYEEEE. This CDR3 is built from 11 residues. CDR3 sequence: CASSLFGGPYF. DNA for the CDR3: TGTGCCAGCAGCTTGTTTGGGGGACCGTATTTT.

The CDR3 loop reads CASSHATGAGGSNQPQHF. CDR3 nucleotides: TGTGCCAGTAGCCATGCTACTGGGGCGGGGGGTAGCAATCAGCCCCAGCATTTT. The genes are TRBV19 and TRBJ1-5; D is perhaps TRBD1 (5 bases). The CDR3 length is 18 residues. Germline values: CDR1 LNHDA, CDR2 SQIVND (reference sequence). V dropped 6 bases and J dropped 0 bases, with 21 bases sitting between them.

V and J are TRBV28 and TRBJ2-3; D remains ambiguous. CDR1 and CDR2 (germline): MDHEN, SYDVKM. V was trimmed by 8 bases and J by 9 bases, leaving 18 bases between them. CDR3 size: 13 residues. The CDR3 coding sequence is TGTGCCAGCGATCGGGCCGACCGGACCACGCAGTATTTT. It specifies CASDRADRTTQYF.

The chain employs TRBV5-1 and TRBJ2-1; D is ambiguous. V lost 1 base, J lost 4 bases, and 9 bases lay in between. The CDR3 extends over 14 amino acids. The germline V gene encodes CDR1 SGHRS and CDR2 YFSETQ. DNA for the CDR3: TGCGCCAGCAGCTTGTCGTCGGATTACAATGAGCAGTTCTTC. This codes for CASSLSSDYNEQFF.

The chain is built from TRBV6-1 and TRBJ2-3; D unresolved. This CDR3 is 13 amino acids long. The germline gives CDR1 MNHNS, CDR2 SASEGT. V shed 6 bases and J shed 0 bases, with 7 bases lying between them. The CDR3 DNA follows: TGTGCCAGCAGAGCCCCTAGCACAGATACGCAGTATTTT. Residues: CASRAPSTDTQYF.

CDR3 region: CASSASQETQYF. For the CDR3, the DNA is TGTGCCAGCTCCGCCAGCCAAGAGACCCAGTACTTC. The genes are TRBV18 and TRBJ2-5; D unresolved. Germline values: CDR1 KGHSH, CDR2 LQKENI. V lost 6 bases, J lost 1 base, and 6 bases lay in between. The CDR3 contains 12 residues.

There are many counts of this clone. The rearrangement joins TRBV25-1 to TRBJ1-2; no clear D. Germline CDR1 MGHDK, CDR2 SYGVNS. CDR3 length: 14 residues. Trimming removed 2 bases at V and 0 bases at J, with 7 bases between. CDR3 sequence (DNA): TGTGCCAGCAGTGAACCCGGGACTAACTATGGCTACACCTTC. Residues: CASSEPGTNYGYTF.

At least ten counts were recorded for this clone. The genes are TRBV19 and TRBJ2-2, with D possibly matching TRBD1 (5 bases). CDR1 is LNHDA, CDR2 SQIVND, per germline (reference sequence). The length of the CDR3 is 15 residues. V lost 5 bases and J 4 bases, leaving 14 bases between the germline ends. CDR3 in amino acids: CASSQGVGVTGELFF. The CDR3 DNA reads as TGTGCCAGTAGTCAAGGGGTCGGCGTCACCGGGGAGCTGTTTTTT. Complete variable domain (other parts from reference TRBV19 and TRBJ2-2): DGGITQSPKYLFRKEGQNVTLSCEQNLNHDAMYWYRQDPGQGLRLIYYSQIVNDFQKGDIAEGYSVSREKKESFPLTVTSAQKNPTAFYLCASSQGVGVTGELFFGEGSRLTVL.

The CDR3 sequence: CASRYDRSTDTQYF. The CDR3 nucleotides read TGTGCCAGCAGGTATGACAGGAGCACAGATACGCAGTATTTT. The V call is TRBV2, the J call TRBJ2-3; tentatively, D is TRBD1 (6 bases). Germline CDR1 and CDR2: SNHLY and FYNNEI. This CDR3 is built from 14 residues. V lost 6 bases and J lost 0, with 10 bases in between.

This chain's CDR3 is CASSFNLLAGGNTGELFF. CDR3 nucleotides: TGCGCCAGCAGCTTTAATTTGCTAGCGGGAGGGAACACCGGGGAGCTGTTTTTT. This rearrangement joins TRBV5-1 to TRBJ2-2; 11 bases are a match to TRBD2. The germline V gene has CDR1 SGHRS and CDR2 YFSETQ. This CDR3 has 18 amino acids. V was clipped by 2 bases and J by 1 base; unmatched bases: 7.

This sequence joins TRBV28 and TRBJ2-7, with 8 nucleotides matching TRBD2. CDR3 size: 15 residues. Germline V gives CDR1 MDHEN, CDR2 SYDVKM. J lost 7 bases, V lost 6 bases, and 14 bases had no gene match. CDR3 DNA: TGTGCCAGCAGAAATAGCGGGGAAAGAGCTGGGGAGCAGTACTTC. Its translation is CASRNSGERAGEQYF. Combining the CDR3 with reference TRBV28 and TRBJ2-7 gives the whole variable domain DVKVTQSSRYLVKRTGEKVFLECVQDMDHENMFWYRQDPGLGLRLIYFSYDVKMKEKGDIPEGYSVSREKKERFSLILESASTNQTSMYLCASRNSGERAGEQYFGPGTRLTVT.

The chain uses TRBV27 and TRBJ2-7; D is perhaps TRBD1 or TRBD2 (5 bases each). The germline V gene encodes CDR1 MNHEY and CDR2 SMNVEV (reference sequence). V gave up 1 base and J gave up 7 bases, with 11 bases separating them. This CDR3 is built from 13 residues. The CDR3: CASSLLGTREQYF. The CDR3, as DNA: TGTGCCAGCAGTTTATTGGGGACGCGGGAGCAGTACTTC.

The chain employs TRBV2 and TRBJ2-7; no firm D call. The CDR3 contains 13 residues. Between the trimmed V and J ends, which lost 2 bases and 3 bases, there was a span of 8 bases. Germline assignment: CDR1 SNHLY and CDR2 FYNNEI. The CDR3 nucleotides are TGTGCCAGCAGTGAACAGGCCTACTACGAGCAGTACTTC. Residues: CASSEQAYYEQYF.

This clone has just one count. J is TRBJ2-7 and V is TRBV7-2, with D unresolved. Per the germline V gene, CDR1 is SGHTA and CDR2 is FQGNSA. V lost 1 base and J 10 bases, leaving 14 bases between the germline ends. This CDR3 has 13 amino acids. The CDR3 DNA follows: TGTGCCAGCAGCTTAGATGACGGCAGAGGTCAGTACTTC. Amino acids: CASSLDDGRGQYF.

This sequence joins TRBV10-2 and TRBJ2-1; D remains unclear. Trimming stripped 2 bases from V and 9 bases from J, with 5 bases between. Per germline, CDR1 WSHSY and CDR2 SAAADI. The CDR3 contains 11 residues. The CDR3 region has the DNA TGCGCCAGCAGTGAGGACGGTGAGCAGTTCTTC. The encoded protein is CASSEDGEQFF.

The V gene is TRBV2, the J gene TRBJ2-6, with TRBD2 matching over 8 bases. Germline V lookup: CDR1 SNHLY, CDR2 FYNNEI. The CDR3 totals 16 residues. J gave up 0 bases and V 7 bases, and 5 bases lay outside the gene matches. The CDR3 bases are TGTGCCAGCACTCGAGCGGGGGACTCTGGGGCCAACGTCCTGACTTTC. This gives the protein CASTRAGDSGANVLTF.

This chain joins TRBV7-6 and TRBJ2-5; D unresolved. V lost 5 bases to trimming and J lost 4 bases, with 17 bases between them. Germline assignment: CDR1 SGHVS and CDR2 FNYEAQ. The CDR3 contains 15 residues. In DNA form, the CDR3 reads TGTGCCAGCAGCCTGGGCCCTCAAGACCCAGAGACCCAGTACTTC. Translating it yields CASSLGPQDPETQYF.

The chain has TRBV27 and TRBJ2-5; D is ambiguous. The V gene's germline CDR1 is MNHEY and CDR2 SMNVEV (reference sequence). V was shortened by 5 bases and J by 1 base, with 14 bases between the two germline ends. The CDR3 spans 15 residues. The CDR3 spells CASSPTWGLQETQYF. CDR3 DNA: TGTGCCAGCAGTCCTACATGGGGTCTCCAAGAGACCCAGTACTTC.

The chain couples TRBV7-9 to TRBJ1-3; unclear D gene. The CDR3 consists of 17 residues. Germline V gene data show CDR1 as SEHNR and CDR2 as FQNEAQ (reference sequence). V lost 2 bases and J lost 4, with 18 bases in between. The CDR3 protein is CASSLYLLAAIGNTIYF. As DNA, the CDR3 is TGTGCCAGCAGCTTATATCTGTTGGCAGCGATCGGAAACACCATATATTTT.

This clone was found a few times. This chain's CDR3 is CASSFLGLNTEAFF. The DNA for the CDR3 is TGTGCCAGCAGCTTCCTAGGACTGAACACTGAAGCTTTCTTT. The chain links TRBV5-4 to TRBJ1-1, with D uncertain. Germline V CDR1 and CDR2: SGHNT, YYREEE (reference sequence). V was trimmed by 2 bases and J by 0 bases, leaving 8 bases between them. The CDR3 spans 14 residues.

Turning to this clone: This sequence may be a read error, since a much larger clone differs from it by one base. The same CDR3 is also encoded by other DNA sequences in this sample. The genes are TRBV5-1 and TRBJ2-1; D possibly corresponds to TRBD2 (6 bases). The germline V gene has CDR1 SGHRS and CDR2 YFSETQ. Between the trimmed V and J ends, which lost 4 bases and 0 bases, there was a span of 11 bases. The CDR3 length is 15 residues. Here the CDR3 reads CASSLSGSSYNEQFF. The CDR3 bases are TGCGCCAGCAGCCTTAGCGGAAGCTCCTACAATGAGCAGTTCTTC. The variable domain in full, with the rest retrieved from reference TRBV5-1 and TRBJ2-1, is KAGVTQTPRYLIKTRGQQVTLSCSPISGHRSVSWYQQTPGQGLQFLFEYFSETQRNKGNFPGRFSGRQFSNSRSEMNVSTLELGDSALYLCASSLSGSSYNEQFFGPGTRLTVL.

This clone was counted a single time. The rearrangement joins TRBV4-1 to TRBJ2-7, with TRBD1 matching 10 bases. Germline lookup yields CDR1 MGHRA and CDR2 YSYEKL. CDR3 size: 15 residues. With 2 bases clipped from V and 3 bases from J, the junction kept 4 bases outside the gene matches. This CDR3 reads CASSQPGQGYYEQYF. Written as DNA, the CDR3 is TGCGCCAGCAGCCAACCGGGACAGGGGTACTACGAGCAGTACTTC.

On this clone itself: This same CDR3 is encoded by further DNA sequences in the sample. V is TRBV10-3 and J is TRBJ2-7; D unclear. CDR3 length equals 10 residues. With 8 bases removed from V and 4 bases from J, the gap between germline ends came to 6 bases. Germline V gene sequence: CDR1 ENHRY, CDR2 SYGVKD. In nucleotides, the CDR3 is TGTGCCATCGGGGATTACGAGCAGTACTTC. Amino acids: CAIGDYEQYF.

V usage is TRBV6-5 and J usage is TRBJ2-1; no clear D. Germline V gene data show CDR1 as MNHEY and CDR2 as SVGAGI. CDR3 length: 13 amino acids. Trimming took 6 bases from V and 9 from J, leaving 15 bases between them. The CDR3 DNA reads TGTGCCAGCAGCCACTCCCCAGGTGCTGAGCAGTTCTTC. This sequence encodes CASSHSPGAEQFF.

Note on this clone: Additional DNA sequences in this sample encode the identical CDR3. The chain recombines TRBV5-4 with TRBJ2-5; D perhaps matches TRBD2 (6 bases). CDR1 and CDR2 from the germline V gene are SGHNT and YYREEE (reference sequence). The CDR3 has 13 residues. Trimming stripped 1 base from V and 5 bases from J, with 9 bases between. In DNA form, the CDR3 reads TGTGCCAGCAGCTTGAGGGGAGGCGAGACCCAGTACTTC. It encodes CASSLRGGETQYF.

The chain recombines TRBV18 with TRBJ1-2; D is possibly TRBD1 (5 bases). The CDR3 covers 16 residues. V was clipped by 2 bases and J by 5 bases, with 18 bases between them. Germline CDR1 is KGHSH and CDR2 is LQKENI. The CDR3 sequence: CASSPGAGRESYGYTF. The DNA for the CDR3 is TGTGCCAGCTCACCAGGGGCAGGTCGAGAGTCATATGGCTACACCTTC.

The chain combines TRBV27 with TRBJ2-7; TRBD1 is a possible D gene (6 bases). CDR1 and CDR2 (germline): MNHEY, SMNVEV (reference sequence). The CDR3 length is 18 residues. Trimming took off 4 bases at V and 3 bases at J, with 25 bases between the two ends. The CDR3 DNA reads TGTGCCAGCAGTTCCAAAGGACAGTCGGCCAGGAACTACTACGAGCAGTACTTC. Its protein product is CASSSKGQSARNYYEQYF.

V usage is TRBV2 and J usage is TRBJ2-7; D ambiguous. The CDR3 is 14 amino acids. CDR1 and CDR2 (germline): SNHLY, FYNNEI. V was cut by 6 bases and J by 3 bases, with 15 bases left in between. CDR3 amino acids: CASSQGTVGYEQYF. The CDR3 DNA reads TGTGCCAGCAGCCAAGGCACAGTAGGCTACGAGCAGTACTTC. The full variable domain, completed using reference TRBV2 and TRBJ2-7, is EPEVTQTPSHQVTQMGQEVILRCVPISNHLYFYWYRQILGQKVEFLVSFYNNEISEKSEIFDDQFSVERPDGSNFTLKIRSTKLEDSAMYFCASSQGTVGYEQYFGPGTRLTVT.

J is TRBJ1-1 and V is TRBV2; D not certain. The CDR3 contains 11 residues. Germline loops: CDR1 SNHLY, CDR2 FYNNEI. V dropped 10 bases and J dropped 5 bases, with 11 bases sitting between them. The CDR3 spells CATRWETEAFF. Written as DNA, the CDR3 is TGTGCCACACGGTGGGAGACTGAAGCTTTCTTT.